The rows below give T cell receptor beta chains drawn from one sample of a study of T cell repertoires in cytomegalovirus infection. What these receptors recognize is not known. Via MiXCR, TCRdb re-called the reads, giving one row per CDR3 protein. The profile shows around 750,000 distinct CDR3 sequences, approximately 32% of them singletons. This specimen consisted of cultured CD8+ T cells from PBMCs, obtained from culture after CMV antigen stimulation. The receptor set was obtained from a human donor in good health (CMV status not recorded). Some clones in this sample may be carry-over from other donors' samples. Both conserved end residues are part of each CDR3. A D gene is named only where the DNA matches it firmly. Some rows have no size entry. The others give once, few or many, or a class for an expanded clone.

d_gene	v_gene	abundance	j_gene	CDR3aa	CDR3nt
-	TRBV9	-	TRBJ1-4	CASSVGGVGEKLFF	TGTGCCAGCAGCGTGGGGGGGGTGGGTGAAAAACTGTTTTTT
-	TRBV10-3	-	TRBJ2-2	CAIFVGRVGELFF	TGTGCCATTTTTGTGGGGCGTGTCGGGGAGCTGTTTTTT
-	TRBV12-3/TRBV12-4	-	TRBJ2-5	CASSSFPDRTYQETQYF	TGTGCCAGCAGTTCTTTTCCCGACAGGACGTACCAAGAGACCCAGTACTTC
-	TRBV5-1	-	TRBJ1-2	CASSLEGGLGYGYTF	TGCGCCAGCAGCTTGGAAGGCGGCCTGGGCTATGGCTACACCTTC
-	TRBV2	-	TRBJ2-5	CATQGRIGTQYF	TGTGCCACCCAGGGGCGGATAGGGACCCAGTACTTC
TRBD1	TRBV7-9	-	TRBJ2-3	CASSPRTGGYTDTQYF	TGTGCCAGCAGCCCCCGGACAGGGGGCTACACAGATACGCAGTATTTT
-	TRBV27	-	TRBJ2-1	CASNTPNYGGEQFF	TGTGCCAGCAATACTCCGAACTACGGGGGTGAGCAGTTCTTC
-	TRBV6-5	-	TRBJ2-1	CASSYGPRDEQFF	TGTGCCAGCAGTTACGGGCCCAGGGATGAGCAGTTCTTC
TRBD1	TRBV15	-	TRBJ1-1	CATSGDRSLNTEAFF	TGTGCCACCAGCGGGGACAGATCTCTGAACACTGAAGCTTTCTTT
TRBD2	TRBV11-1	few	TRBJ2-5	CASSVTSGGAVETQYF	TGTGCCAGCAGCGTGACTAGCGGGGGGGCTGTGGAGACCCAGTACTTC
TRBD1	TRBV7-3	many	TRBJ1-1	CASSLRTGGMNTEAFF	TGTGCCAGCAGCTTGCGGACAGGAGGGATGAACACTGAAGCTTTCTTT
-	TRBV6-5	few	TRBJ2-5	CASSPEPRGETQYF	TGTGCCAGCAGTCCCGAGCCTAGGGGGGAGACCCAGTACTTC
-	TRBV5-6	-	TRBJ1-1	CASSLGDGEDTEAFF	TGTGCCAGCAGCTTAGGGGATGGAGAAGACACTGAAGCTTTCTTT
TRBD2	TRBV12-3/TRBV12-4	few	TRBJ2-1	CASSRGGAWNEQFF	TGTGCCAGCAGCCGCGGGGGGGCCTGGAATGAGCAGTTCTTC
-	TRBV7-9	-	TRBJ2-7	CASSLKGVPREQYF	TGTGCCAGCAGCTTAAAAGGGGTCCCTCGCGAGCAGTACTTC
TRBD2	TRBV6-5	-	TRBJ2-5	CASSYFLAGGQETQYF	TGTGCCAGCAGTTACTTCCTAGCGGGGGGGCAAGAGACCCAGTACTTC
-	TRBV7-8	many	TRBJ1-2	CASRAKHVGQSGRGYTF	TGTGCCAGCAGAGCAAAGCATGTCGGACAGTCGGGGCGTGGCTACACCTTC
TRBD1	TRBV27	-	TRBJ2-2	CASSLSADRGNTGELFF	TGTGCCAGCAGTTTATCGGCGGACAGGGGTAACACCGGGGAGCTGTTTTTT
-	TRBV4-3	few	TRBJ1-5	CASSQDRDGYNQPQHF	TGCGCCAGCAGCCAAGATCGGGACGGTTACAATCAGCCCCAGCATTTT
-	TRBV7-9	-	TRBJ2-3	CASSHLAVTDTQYF	TGTGCCAGCAGCCACCTAGCAGTCACAGATACGCAGTATTTT
-	TRBV7-6	-	TRBJ1-1	CASGEASF	TGTGCCAGCGGGGAAGCTTCCTTT
-	TRBV19	-	TRBJ1-5	CATSDSNSNQPQHF	TGTGCCACTTCCGACAGTAATAGCAATCAGCCCCAGCATTTT
TRBD2	TRBV4-1	-	TRBJ2-7	CASSQELAGIYEQYF	TGCGCCAGCAGCCAAGAACTAGCGGGGATCTACGAGCAGTACTTC
-	TRBV6-5	-	TRBJ1-2	CASSLSTGASYGYTF	TGTGCCAGCAGTTTGTCTACCGGGGCCTCCTATGGCTACACCTTC
TRBD1	TRBV7-9	-	TRBJ2-5	CANSSDRVQETQYF	TGTGCCAACAGCTCTGACAGGGTTCAAGAGACCCAGTACTTC
-	TRBV5-8	-	TRBJ2-5	CASTRPTKHQETQYF	TGTGCCAGCACCCGTCCCACTAAGCATCAAGAGACCCAGTACTTC
-	TRBV25-1	-	TRBJ2-7	CASIGLFPTEQYF	TGTGCCAGCATAGGCCTCTTCCCTACCGAGCAGTACTTC
-	TRBV6-6	few	TRBJ2-3	CASSYTSFRDTQYF	TGTGCCAGCAGTTACACCTCGTTCCGAGATACGCAGTATTTT
-	TRBV12-3/TRBV12-4	-	TRBJ2-3	CASSTPDSSSTDTQYF	TGTGCCAGCAGTACCCCGGACAGTTCTAGCACAGATACGCAGTATTTT
-	TRBV11-3	few	TRBJ2-3	CASSLEGMDTDTQYF	TGTGCCAGCAGCTTAGAAGGGATGGACACAGATACGCAGTATTTT
-	TRBV27	-	TRBJ2-3	CASSHRAGFTDTQYF	TGTGCCAGCAGCCACAGGGCCGGTTTCACAGATACGCAGTATTTT
-	TRBV12-3/TRBV12-4	-	TRBJ2-2	CASSLEENTGELFF	TGTGCCAGCAGTTTAGAGGAGAACACCGGGGAGCTGTTTTTT
-	TRBV7-9	-	TRBJ2-7	CASSLVVIREGSYEQYF	TGTGCCAGCAGCTTAGTAGTGATTAGGGAAGGATCCTACGAGCAGTACTTC
-	TRBV6-1	-	TRBJ2-5	CASSEPALGGQETQYF	TGTGCCAGCAGTGAACCTGCCCTTGGAGGACAAGAGACCCAGTACTTC
TRBD1	TRBV6-5	few	TRBJ1-1	CASSSGQGEWTEAFF	TGTGCCAGCAGTAGCGGACAGGGTGAATGGACTGAAGCTTTCTTT
-	TRBV12-5	-	TRBJ2-1	CASGLTPGTSDEQFF	TGTGCTAGTGGTTTGACCCCCGGGACCTCCGATGAGCAGTTCTTC
-	TRBV6-2/TRBV6-3	-	TRBJ1-2	CASSYGRSNYGYTF	TGTGCCAGCAGTTATGGACGGAGTAACTATGGCTACACCTTC